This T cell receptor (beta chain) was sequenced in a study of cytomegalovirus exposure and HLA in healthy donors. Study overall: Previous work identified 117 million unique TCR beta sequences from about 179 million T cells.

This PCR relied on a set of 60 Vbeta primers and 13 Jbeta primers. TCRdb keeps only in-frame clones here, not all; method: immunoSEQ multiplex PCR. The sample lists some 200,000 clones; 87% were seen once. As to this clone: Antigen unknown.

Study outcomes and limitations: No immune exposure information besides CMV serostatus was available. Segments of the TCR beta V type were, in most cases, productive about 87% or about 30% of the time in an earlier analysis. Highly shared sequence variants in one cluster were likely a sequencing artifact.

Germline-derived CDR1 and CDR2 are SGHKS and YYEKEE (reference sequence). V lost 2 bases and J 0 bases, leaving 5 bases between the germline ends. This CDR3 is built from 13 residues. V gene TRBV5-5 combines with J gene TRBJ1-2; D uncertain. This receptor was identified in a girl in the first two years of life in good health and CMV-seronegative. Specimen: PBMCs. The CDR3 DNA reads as TGTGCCAGCAGCTTCATAGCTAACTATGGCTACACCTTC. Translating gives CASSFIANYGYTF.